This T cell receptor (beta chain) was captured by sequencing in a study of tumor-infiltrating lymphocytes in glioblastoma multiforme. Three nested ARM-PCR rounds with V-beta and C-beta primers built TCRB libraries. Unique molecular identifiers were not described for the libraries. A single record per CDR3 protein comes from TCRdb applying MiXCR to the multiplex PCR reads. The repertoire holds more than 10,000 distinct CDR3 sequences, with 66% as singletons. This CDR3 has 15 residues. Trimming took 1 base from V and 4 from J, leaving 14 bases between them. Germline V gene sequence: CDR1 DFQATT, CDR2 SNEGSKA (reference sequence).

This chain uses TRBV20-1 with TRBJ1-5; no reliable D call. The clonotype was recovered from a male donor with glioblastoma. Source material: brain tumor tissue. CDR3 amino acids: CSARVSGSLNQPQHF. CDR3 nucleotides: TGCAGTGCTAGAGTCTCGGGGTCCCTTAATCAGCCCCAGCATTTT.